Included here is one T cell receptor (beta chain) sequence, with context. Antigen specificity is unknown. The data were taken from a study of T cell responses to AZD1222 COVID-19 vaccine. Study-level points and caveats: Every sample of the repertoires postdated the peak T cell response. Donors skewed white British and female; clonal diversity was possibly underestimated.

The V and J ends lost 5 bases and 7 bases, in that order; junction bases with no gene match: 10. Per germline, CDR1 LNHDA and CDR2 SQIVND (reference sequence). The CDR3 length is 15 residues. Generated by immunoSEQ multiplex PCR, the TCRdb table keeps only in-frame clones and is missing some. The sample holds about 190,000 clones, almost 95% seen once. This specimen was peripheral blood, taken on day 0 of AZD1222 vaccination. V gene TRBV19 combines with J gene TRBJ2-1, with 8 bases that match TRBD2. The receptor's source is an adult in good health. The CDR3, as DNA: TGTGCCAGTAGTTTTAGCGGGGTACCTGGTAATGAGCAGTTCTTC. This codes for CASSFSGVPGNEQFF.